Listed below are T cell receptor beta chains from one sample, sequenced in a study of response to subunit inactivated influenza vaccine. TCRdb fed the RT-PCR reads into MiXCR, producing one record per CDR3 protein. The sample contains 400,000 to 650,000 distinct CDR3 sequences, approximately 7.2% of which appear only once. Specimen: PBMCs from blood, collected around 25 months after vaccination. These TCRs come from a man in his fifties or sixties who received an inactivated influenza vaccine. Both conserved end residues are part of each CDR3. A D gene is named only where the DNA matches it firmly. Clone size is stated in some rows and not others, as once, few, many or a class when expanded.

many TRBJ2-1 TRBD1 TRBV6-4 TGTGCCAGCAGTGTCAGACAGGGGGATGAGCAGTTCTTC CASSVRQGDEQFF
- TRBJ1-1 - TRBV20-1 TGCAGTGCTAGCACAGGCCGGAGCATGAACACTGAAGCTTTCTTT CSASTGRSMNTEAFF
- TRBJ2-2 - TRBV20-1 TGCTGTGCTAGGCCCCCCACAGGGCCTCTCAACACCGGGGAGCTGTTTTTT CCARPPTGPLNTGELFF
- TRBJ2-7 TRBD1 TRBV20-1 TGCAGTGCCGCCCCGGGACAGGTCCCTTACGAGCAGTACTTC CSAAPGQVPYEQYF
many TRBJ2-2 TRBD1 TRBV20-1 TGCAGTGCTAGGATGGACGGGACAGGTTACACCGGGGAGCTGTTTTTT CSARMDGTGYTGELFF
many TRBJ1-5 TRBD1 TRBV7-2 TGTGCCAGCAGCTTGGTTGGGACAGGGTATAGCAATCAGCCCCAGCATTTT CASSLVGTGYSNQPQHF
few TRBJ2-1 TRBD1 TRBV10-2 TGCGCCAGCAGTCCCACAGACAGGGAATATTACAATGAGCAGTTCTTC CASSPTDREYYNEQFF
- TRBJ2-5 - TRBV5-1 TGCGCCAGCAGCTTCATAGGGGCGATGGGGGAGACCCAGTACTTC CASSFIGAMGETQYF
- TRBJ2-5 TRBD2 TRBV20-1 TGCAGTGCTAGAGGGACTAGCCACGAGACCCAGTACTTC CSARGTSHETQYF
many TRBJ2-7 TRBD1 TRBV6-5 TGTGCCAGCAGTTCCCACTCCGGGACAGGGGGAATCTCCTACGAGCAGTACTTC CASSSHSGTGGISYEQYF
many TRBJ2-1 - TRBV29-1 TGCAGCGTTGACAGGAGCACCCCAAGGGGTTCCTACAATGAGCAGTTCTTC CSVDRSTPRGSYNEQFF
few TRBJ1-1 - TRBV19 TGTGCCAGTAGTATCCCCGGCAGGAACACTGAAGCTTTCTTT CASSIPGRNTEAFF
many TRBJ2-2 - TRBV7-2 TGTGCCAGCAGTCCCGGTATCGGGAACACCGGGGAGCTGTTTTTT CASSPGIGNTGELFF
few TRBJ2-1 - TRBV20-1 TGCAGTGCAGTAAGACCCTTTAGCTCCTACAATGAGCAGTTCTTC CSAVRPFSSYNEQFF
many TRBJ2-1 - TRBV2 TGTGCCACGGAGGGGTACAATGAGCAGTTCTTC CATEGYNEQFF